One T cell receptor (beta chain) is described in this entry. These data belong to a study of T cell changes during pregnancy in multiple sclerosis. CDR3 size: 13 residues. V was pared by 8 bases and J by 7 bases, with 7 bases of the junction left unmatched. From germline, CDR1 is MNHGY and CDR2 SVAAGI. The table came from immunoSEQ multiplex PCR; TCRdb's copy has only in-frame clones and leaves some out. This sample has 40,000 to 45,000 clones, with 80% to 90% found just once. The sequence was obtained from a female donor with multiple sclerosis, enrolled in a pregnancy study. This chain joins TRBV6-9 and TRBJ2-1; TRBD1 aligns across 8 bases. The sample in question was CD4+ T cells from peripheral blood mononuclear cells, obtained in the first trimester of pregnancy. The CDR3 here is CASERTGKNEQFF. CDR3 nucleotide sequence: TGTGCCAGCGAACGGACAGGGAAGAATGAGCAGTTCTTC.